Only a few counts were recorded for the clone carrying this TCR beta chain. The antigen is unknown. The sample belongs to a study of CD8+ T cells in alopecia areata. The CDR3 loop spans 16 amino acids. J lost 5 bases, V lost 4 bases, and 10 bases had no gene match. Germline V lookup: CDR1 SGHDN, CDR2 FVKESK. Study-wide findings and caveats: Relative to normal scalp, lesional scalp, especially alopecia totalis/universalis, showed higher clonality.

After isolation, RNA underwent reverse transcription to generate cDNA as the sequencing template. Repertoires were generated with immunoSEQ multiplex PCR, while TCRdb's copy carries only in-frame clones and drops some. The repertoire consists of 25,000 to 40,000 clones, with about 83% occurring once and the leading ten covering under 20%. Collection of lesional scalp punch biopsies and peripheral blood was performed in alopecia areata patients. Sorted populations comprised CD4+ and CD8+ T cells obtained from PBMCs. The source is a human donor with alopecia areata. The sequencing input was NKG2D-low CD8+ T cells sorted from blood. The chain combines TRBV14 with TRBJ2-1; 8 nucleotides match TRBD1. CDR3 in amino acids: CASSPGDRDRHNEQFF. CDR3 DNA: TGTGCCAGCAGCCCAGGGGATAGGGACAGGCACAATGAGCAGTTCTTC. The full variable domain, with the rest looked up from reference TRBV14 and TRBJ2-1, is EAGVTQFPSHSVIEKGQTVTLRCDPISGHDNLYWYRRVMGKEIKFLLHFVKESKQDESGMPNNRFLAERTGGTYSTLKVQPAELEDSGVYFCASSPGDRDRHNEQFFGPGTRLTVL.